This T cell receptor beta chain was sequenced for a study of T cell changes during pregnancy in multiple sclerosis. Germline V gene sequence: CDR1 SNHLY, CDR2 FYNNEI. This CDR3 has 12 residues. V dropped 9 bases and J dropped 6; count of bases not matched to a gene: 5. Only in-frame clones appear in the TCRdb table, and some are missing; sequencing was by immunoSEQ multiplex PCR. This sample yields approximately 88,000 clones, of which 85% to 95% are seen a single time; 3.5% to 4.5% belongs to the top ten. The chain is built from TRBV2 and TRBJ2-7; 10 bases are shared with TRBD1. Sample: peripheral blood, taken in the first trimester of pregnancy. This TCR came from a female donor with multiple sclerosis, enrolled in a pregnancy study. Written as DNA, the CDR3 is TGTGCCAGAGGGACAGGGGCGGGCGAGCAGTACTTC. Its protein is CARGTGAGEQYF.